This TCR beta chain was obtained from a study of cytomegalovirus exposure and HLA in healthy donors. To note about this clone: Its antigen is not known.

Both 60 Vbeta primers and 13 Jbeta primers went into the PCR. Generated by immunoSEQ multiplex PCR, the TCRdb table keeps only in-frame clones and is missing some. The table has over 65,000 clones, about 81% seen once; the top ten hold approximately 7%. Study-wide points: Previous analysis showed most TCR beta V segments were productive about 90% or about 30% of the time.

Healthy bone marrow donors supplied every sample. Trimming shortened V by 6 bases and J by 1 base, and 10 bases separated the two germline ends. The CDR3 is 13 residues long. The germline V gene has CDR1 SGDLS and CDR2 YYNGEE. Sample: PBMCs. The TCR sequence derives from a human donor in good health. This rearrangement joins TRBV9 to TRBJ1-1, with TRBD1 as a possible D gene (5 bases). The DNA of the CDR3 is TGTGCCAGCAAAGGGGACTGGAACACTGAAGCTTTCTTT. Protein: CASKGDWNTEAFF.